This T cell receptor (beta chain) was recovered during a study of CD8 T cells in Susac syndrome. The CDR3 is 11 amino acids. The germline CDR1 and CDR2 sequences are GTSNPN and SVGIG (reference sequence). Trimming shortened V by 8 bases and J by 3 bases, and 9 bases separated the two germline ends. Reverse transcription of about 0.5 to 1 ug RNA was carried out with random hexamers. In TCRdb, the immunoSEQ multiplex PCR reads were re-called with MiXCR into one record per CDR3 protein. The sample comprises around 190,000 distinct CDR3 sequences, about 95% of which are singletons, and 0.085% to 0.12% rests with the top ten.

The sample taken for sequencing was CD4+ T cells from PBMCs. The sequence was collected from a human donor in good health. The chain carries TRBV30 and TRBJ2-3; a weak D match, TRBD2 (5 bases). DNA for the CDR3: TGTGCCGGCGGGCCTACAGATACGCAGTATTTT. Its translation: CAGGPTDTQYF.